This entry describes one TCR beta chain. Its antigen is unknown. The germline gives CDR1 SNHLY, CDR2 FYNNEI. V shed 3 bases, J shed 5 bases, and the junction held 6 bases outside the gene matches. This CDR3 has 14 residues. This sample stems from a study of T cells in tuberculosis. At the level of the study: CD1B tetramers identified T cells specific for mycobacterial lipid GMM. Findings and limits, study-wide: A GMM-specific repertoire classifier reached 80% to 90% accuracy, AUROC over 0.85. Shorter CDR3-alpha in active tuberculosis partly drove smaller distances.

Time point specified: new active TB diagnosis, blood taken before or within 7 days of starting treatment. The repertoire was sequenced with immunoSEQ multiplex PCR; TCRdb's copy has only in-frame clones and lacks some. The sample comprises around 30,000 clones, about 82% of which are singletons, and roughly 5% rests with the top ten. This clonotype was sampled from an adult with tuberculosis. The material sequenced was PBMCs, taken at tuberculosis diagnosis. V is TRBV2 and J is TRBJ2-5; 7 bases fit TRBD1. The CDR3 region is CASSDEGAGETQYF. As DNA, the CDR3 is TGTGCCAGCAGTGACGAGGGGGCCGGGGAGACCCAGTACTTC.